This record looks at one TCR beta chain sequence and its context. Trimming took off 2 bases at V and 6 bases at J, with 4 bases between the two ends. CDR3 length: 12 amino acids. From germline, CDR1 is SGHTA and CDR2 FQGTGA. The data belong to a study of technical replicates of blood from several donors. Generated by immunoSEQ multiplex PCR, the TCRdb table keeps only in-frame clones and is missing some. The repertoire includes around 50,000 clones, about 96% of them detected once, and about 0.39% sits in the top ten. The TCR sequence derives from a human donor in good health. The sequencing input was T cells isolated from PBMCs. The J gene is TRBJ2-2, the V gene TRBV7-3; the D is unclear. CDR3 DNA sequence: TGTGCCAGCAGCTTACCCGCCGGGGAGCTGTTTTTT. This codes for CASSLPAGELFF.